A single sample is the source of the 10 T cell receptor beta chains below, sequenced in a study of molecular identifiers for immune sequencing clone quantification. TCRdb ran MiXCR on the PCR reads and lists one entry per CDR3 protein. This table holds 490,000 or so distinct CDR3 sequences, about 20% found once. The sequencing input was naive CD8+ T cells from blood, with Jurkat cell RNA spiked in. Subset meaning: FACS-sorted CD8+CD4-CCR7+CD45RA+ naive T cells. The source of these receptors is a human donor in good health. Some libraries in this study had Jurkat cell RNA spiked in.

The CDR3 sequence is CASSSSREFLDTQYF. The CDR3 region has the DNA TGTGCCAGCAGCTCCAGCCGGGAGTTTTTGGATACGCAGTATTTT. This sequence joins TRBV7-6 and TRBJ2-3; D may be TRBD2 (6 bases). The CDR3 has 15 amino acids. V was trimmed by 4 bases and J by 6 bases, leaving 17 bases between them. Germline V gene sequence: CDR1 SGHVS, CDR2 FNYEAQ. Supplemented by reference TRBV7-6 and TRBJ2-3, the full variable domain reads GAGVSQSPRYKVTKRGQDVALRCDPISGHVSLYWYRQALGQGPEFLTYFNYEAQQDKSGLPNDRFSAERPEGSISTLTIQRTEQRDSAMYRCASSSSREFLDTQYFGPGTRLTVL.

This clonotype was picked up a small number of times. V gene TRBV6-2 or TRBV6-3 combines with J gene TRBJ2-1; the D call may be TRBD1 or TRBD2 (5 bases each). With 6 bases removed from V and 7 bases from J, the gap between germline ends came to 37 bases. The CDR3 consists of 21 residues. CDR1 and CDR2 from the germline V gene are MNHEY and SVGEGT. The CDR3 bases are TGTGCCAGCAGACCCGGGGTAGCTCGTCTAGTCAACCCGGCCCGACAGAATGAGCAGTTCTTC. It codes for CASRPGVARLVNPARQNEQFF.

This clonotype was counted ten times or more. V usage is TRBV12-3 or TRBV12-4 and J usage is TRBJ1-5, with unresolved D. The CDR3 spans 13 residues. Trimming left V 3 bases short and J 4 bases short, with 7 bases between. For the CDR3, the DNA is TGTGCCAGCAGTTTCCGCGGAAATCAGCCCCAGCATTTT. Translation: CASSFRGNQPQHF.

A note on this clonotype: Since a much larger clone is just one base distant, this may be a read error. The rearrangement links TRBV7-9 to TRBJ2-5; D remains ambiguous. Germline V gene data show CDR1 as SEHNR and CDR2 as FQNEAQ (reference sequence). The CDR3 sequence is 13 residues long. CDR3 sequence: CASSLVRQETQHF. In nucleotides, the CDR3 is TGTGCCAGCAGCTTAGTCAGACAAGAGACCCAGCACTTC. The complete variable domain, with remaining parts taken from reference TRBV7-9 and TRBJ2-5, reads DTGVSQNPRHKITKRGQNVTFRCDPISEHNRLYWYRQTLGQGPEFLTYFQNEAQLEKSRLLSDRFSAERPKGSFSTLEIQRTEQGDSAMYLCASSLVRQETQHFGPGTRLLVL.

This clonotype was counted at least ten times. The rearrangement uses TRBV29-1 and TRBJ2-5; D possibly corresponds to TRBD2 (5 bases). Between the trimmed V and J ends, which lost 2 bases and 2 bases, there was a span of 9 bases. CDR3 length: 13 residues. Germline CDR1 SQVTM, CDR2 ANQGSEA. CDR3 amino acids: CSVESGSQETQYF. The CDR3 nucleotides read TGCAGCGTTGAATCGGGATCTCAAGAGACCCAGTACTTC.

To note about this clonotype: This clone may be a read error of a much larger clone one base away. The rearrangement links TRBV4-1 to TRBJ2-7; TRBD2 matches 11 bases. From germline, CDR1 is MGHRA and CDR2 YSYEKL. CDR3 length equals 14 residues. The CDR3: CASSPASGGYEQCF. CDR3 DNA: TGCGCCAGCAGCCCAGCTAGCGGGGGGTACGAGCAGTGCTTC.

The chain has TRBV19 and TRBJ2-3; 8 bases line up with TRBD1. This CDR3 has 17 residues. The J segment lost 3 bases and the V segment lost 6 bases, leaving 14 bases of the junction unmatched. Per germline, CDR1 LNHDA and CDR2 SQIVND (reference sequence). The CDR3 bases are TGTGCCAGTAGGAGAACGGACAGGGACACGATAACAGATACGCAGTATTTT. Its protein product is CASRRTDRDTITDTQYF.

The CDR3 region has the DNA TGTGCCAGCAGTCTATCTCCGGAGACCCAGTACTTC. Amino acid sequence: CASSLSPETQYF. This chain connects TRBV7-9 to TRBJ2-5; D remains unclear. Per the germline V gene, CDR1 is SEHNR and CDR2 is FQNEAQ (reference sequence). The CDR3 consists of 12 residues. V was cut by 6 bases and J by 5 bases, with 10 bases left in between.

At least ten counts were recorded for this clonotype. The rearrangement links TRBV7-9 to TRBJ2-2, with 15 bases fitting TRBD2. The germline CDR1 and CDR2 sequences are SEHNR and FQNEAQ (reference sequence). This CDR3 is 17 amino acids long. V trimming: 4 bases; J trimming: 5 bases; junction bases outside the gene matches: 5. The CDR3 sequence is CASSWGLAGGSTGELFF. DNA for the CDR3: TGTGCCAGCAGCTGGGGACTAGCGGGGGGATCGACCGGGGAGCTGTTTTTT.

This clonotype showed up many times. The chain links TRBV5-6 to TRBJ1-1; D is ambiguous. The V gene's germline CDR1 is SGHDT and CDR2 YYEEEE. The CDR3 consists of 12 residues. Trimming cost V 1 base and J 11 bases, with 12 bases left between them. The CDR3 DNA follows: TGTGCCAGCAGCTTGTCCGGATCTGGGGCTTTCTTT. It specifies CASSLSGSGAFF. The full variable domain, in which reference TRBV5-6 and TRBJ1-1 provide the parts outside the CDR3, is DAGVTQSPTHLIKTRGQQVTLRCSPKSGHDTVSWYQQALGQGPQFIFQYYEEEERQRGNFPDRFSGHQFPNYSSELNVNALLLGDSALYLCASSLSGSGAFFGQGTRLTVV.